A selection of T cell receptor beta chains follows, all from one sample in a study of blood T cell repertoires in COVID-19. Libraries were prepared by immunoSEQ multiplex PCR; TCRdb keeps only in-frame clonotypes and omits some of them. The sample has roughly 250,000 clones, roughly 80% seen once; the top ten hold roughly a tenth. What was sequenced was peripheral blood. Receptors were obtained from a woman of 80 years or more with acute or convalescent COVID-19. Each CDR3 is given with its conserved first and last residue. D genes are given only for firm matches. A row's size may be missing; if present it is once, few, many or a size class.

V: TRBV19; J: TRBJ2-3; size: once; D: -; CDR3: CASSIGPGDTQYF; DNA: TGTGCCAGTAGTATTGGACCGGGGGATACGCAGTATTTT
V: TRBV11-2; J: TRBJ1-2; size: few; D: TRBD1; CDR3: CASSLRQGGYTF; DNA: TGTGCCAGCAGCTTAAGACAGGGCGGCTACACCTTC
V: TRBV27; J: TRBJ2-1; size: -; D: -; CDR3: CASHRGGVSYNEQFF; DNA: TGTGCCAGCCACAGGGGGGGGGTGTCCTACAATGAGCAGTTCTTC
V: TRBV4-2; J: TRBJ2-1; size: -; D: TRBD2; CDR3: CASSHTSGGPTYNEQFF; DNA: TGTGCCAGCAGCCACACTAGCGGGGGGCCGACCTACAATGAGCAGTTCTTC
V: TRBV27; J: TRBJ2-7; size: -; D: -; CDR3: CASSLKAGASSYEQYF; DNA: TGTGCCAGCAGTTTGAAAGCGGGTGCAAGCTCCTACGAGCAGTACTTC
V: TRBV27; J: TRBJ2-3; size: -; D: -; CDR3: CASSPLAGGDTQYF; DNA: TGTGCCAGCAGTCCACTTGCCGGGGGAGATACGCAGTATTTT
V: TRBV3-1/TRBV3-2; J: TRBJ1-6; size: -; D: -; CDR3: CASSQQTRWSGSYNSPLHF; DNA: TGTGCCAGCAGCCAACAAACACGCTGGAGCGGCTCCTATAATTCACCCCTCCACTTT
V: TRBV2; J: TRBJ1-4; size: few; D: TRBD1; CDR3: CASSRQGGNEKLFF; DNA: TGTGCCAGCAGCCGACAGGGCGGTAATGAAAAACTGTTTTTT
V: TRBV7-9; J: TRBJ2-5; size: -; D: TRBD2; CDR3: CASSLERGPQETQYF; DNA: TGTGCCAGCAGCTTAGAGCGGGGGCCCCAAGAGACCCAGTACTTC
V: TRBV7-9; J: TRBJ2-5; size: -; D: TRBD2; CDR3: CASSFKSGGSETQYF; DNA: TGTGCCAGCAGCTTCAAATCGGGGGGTAGTGAGACCCAGTACTTC
V: TRBV3-1/TRBV3-2; J: TRBJ1-5; size: -; D: -; CDR3: CASSQGGSYQPQHF; DNA: TGTGCCAGCAGCCAAGGGGGCAGTTATCAGCCCCAGCATTTT
V: TRBV5-5; J: TRBJ2-7; size: -; D: TRBD1; CDR3: CASSWRTGGPYEQYF; DNA: TGTGCCAGCAGCTGGAGGACAGGGGGCCCCTACGAGCAGTACTTC
V: TRBV19; J: TRBJ2-1; size: -; D: TRBD2; CDR3: CAATSGAYNEQFF; DNA: TGTGCTGCAACTAGCGGGGCTTACAATGAGCAGTTCTTC
V: TRBV29-1; J: TRBJ1-1; size: -; D: -; CDR3: CSVARGGTEAFF; DNA: TGCAGCGTTGCACGGGGTGGGACTGAAGCTTTCTTT
V: TRBV11-2; J: TRBJ2-7; size: -; D: TRBD2; CDR3: CASSLGAGVSYEQYF; DNA: TGTGCCAGCAGCTTAGGGGCGGGGGTTTCCTACGAGCAGTACTTC
V: TRBV5-1; J: TRBJ1-3; size: -; D: -; CDR3: CASSLAGQGSGGNTIYF; DNA: TGCGCCAGCAGCTTGGCCGGGCAGGGGAGTGGAGGAAACACCATATATTTT
V: TRBV11-2; J: TRBJ1-4; size: few; D: -; CDR3: CASSQRGEGNEKLFF; DNA: TGTGCCAGCAGCCAGCGAGGCGAGGGTAATGAAAAACTGTTTTTT
V: TRBV20-1; J: TRBJ2-3; size: -; D: TRBD2; CDR3: CSASMLAGGNRNTQYF; DNA: TGCAGTGCTAGTATGCTAGCGGGGGGGAATAGGAATACGCAGTATTTT
V: TRBV7-2; J: TRBJ2-5; size: -; D: -; CDR3: CASSFVGGPQETQYF; DNA: TGTGCCAGCAGTTTCGTGGGGGGACCCCAAGAGACCCAGTACTTC
V: TRBV28; J: TRBJ1-6; size: -; D: TRBD1; CDR3: CASSSRTGVNSPLHF; DNA: TGTGCCAGCAGTTCCCGGACAGGGGTAAATTCACCCCTCCACTTT
V: TRBV28; J: TRBJ2-1; size: -; D: -; CDR3: CASSFGSAVSYNEQFF; DNA: TGTGCCAGCAGTTTTGGCTCAGCGGTTTCCTACAATGAGCAGTTCTTC
V: TRBV2; J: TRBJ1-2; size: -; D: -; CDR3: CASRGKNGYTF; DNA: TGTGCCAGCCGGGGAAAGAATGGCTACACCTTC
V: TRBV19; J: TRBJ1-5; size: -; D: -; CDR3: CASSIDLPTYRANQPQHF; DNA: TGTGCCAGTAGTATAGATCTTCCGACCTACAGGGCCAATCAGCCCCAGCATTTT
V: TRBV5-4; J: TRBJ2-7; size: -; D: TRBD1; CDR3: CASSKTGGRDEQYF; DNA: TGTGCCAGCAGCAAGACAGGGGGCAGGGACGAGCAGTACTTC
V: TRBV5-5; J: TRBJ1-3; size: -; D: TRBD1; CDR3: CASSSGQGASGNTIYF; DNA: TGTGCCAGCAGCTCAGGACAGGGGGCCTCTGGAAACACCATATATTTT
V: TRBV28; J: TRBJ1-3; size: -; D: -; CDR3: CASRSSGNTIYF; DNA: TGTGCCAGCAGGAGCTCGGGAAACACCATATATTTT
V: TRBV7-3; J: TRBJ2-5; size: -; D: -; CDR3: CASSLNLPKETQYF; DNA: TGTGCCAGCAGCTTAAACCTACCCAAAGAGACCCAGTACTTC
V: TRBV19; J: TRBJ2-7; size: -; D: -; CDR3: CASSKLEGSYEQYF; DNA: TGTGCCAGTAGTAAACTAGAGGGATCCTACGAGCAGTACTTC
V: TRBV13; J: TRBJ1-1; size: -; D: TRBD1; CDR3: CASSRGGTGNTEAFF; DNA: TGTGCCAGCAGCAGAGGTGGGACAGGGAACACTGAAGCTTTCTTT
V: TRBV28; J: TRBJ1-2; size: -; D: -; CDR3: CASSLLTVSLSDGYTF; DNA: TGTGCCAGCAGTTTGCTCACAGTATCGTTGAGTGATGGCTACACCTTC
V: TRBV28; J: TRBJ1-3; size: once; D: -; CDR3: CASSPGSILGNTIYF; DNA: TGTGCCAGCAGCCCCGGGAGTATTTTGGGAAACACCATATATTTT
V: TRBV19; J: TRBJ1-5; size: -; D: TRBD1; CDR3: CASSGTGSNRQPQHF; DNA: TGTGCCAGTAGCGGGACAGGATCCAACCGACAGCCCCAGCATTTT
V: TRBV7-3; J: TRBJ1-6; size: -; D: -; CDR3: CASSTHRGNSPLHF; DNA: TGTGCCAGCAGCACCCATAGGGGTAATTCACCCCTCCACTTT
V: TRBV28; J: TRBJ2-2; size: -; D: -; CDR3: CAGQRRYTGELFF; DNA: TGTGCCGGGCAGAGACGGTACACCGGGGAGCTGTTTTTT
V: TRBV3-1/TRBV3-2; J: TRBJ1-5; size: once; D: -; CDR3: CASSPSGGGNQPQHF; DNA: TGTGCCAGCAGCCCTTCCGGGGGTGGCAATCAGCCCCAGCATTTT
V: TRBV6-1; J: TRBJ2-6; size: -; D: TRBD1; CDR3: CASSVRTGLFNSGANVLTF; DNA: TGTGCCAGCAGTGTTAGGACAGGTCTTTTTAACTCTGGGGCCAACGTCCTGACTTTC